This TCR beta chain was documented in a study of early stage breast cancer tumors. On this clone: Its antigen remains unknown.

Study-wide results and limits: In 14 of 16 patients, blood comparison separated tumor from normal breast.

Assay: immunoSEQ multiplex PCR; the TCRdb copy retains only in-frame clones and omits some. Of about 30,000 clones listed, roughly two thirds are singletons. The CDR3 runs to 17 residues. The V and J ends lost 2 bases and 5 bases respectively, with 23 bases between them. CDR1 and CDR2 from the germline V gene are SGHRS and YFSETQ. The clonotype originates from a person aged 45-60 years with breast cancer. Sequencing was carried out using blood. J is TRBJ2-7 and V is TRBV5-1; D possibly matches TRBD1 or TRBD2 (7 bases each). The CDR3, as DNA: TGCGCCAGCAGCTTCATCCCGTCAGGGGGAGGGGGCAACGAGCAGTACTTC. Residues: CASSFIPSGGGGNEQYF.